Listed below are T cell receptor beta chains from one sample, sequenced in a study of CD8 T cells in ankylosing spondylitis. TCRdb reanalysed the 5' RACE reads using MiXCR and keeps one entry per CDR3 protein. The sample lists more than 150,000 distinct CDR3 sequences; around 10% were seen once. The sample consisted of blood, either unsorted or a sorted T cell fraction (not recorded which). These receptors all come from a male donor with ankylosing spondylitis or in good health (not recorded which). Both conserved end residues are part of each CDR3. D genes are given only for firm matches. Rows may omit the clone size; those that give it use once, few, many or a size class.

v_gene,j_gene,abundance,len,d_gene,CDR3nt,CDR3aa
TRBV28,TRBJ2-1,once,14,.,TGTGCCAGCAGTTTTAGGGTGAGCTACAATGAGCAGTTCTTC,CASSFRVSYNEQFF
TRBV15,TRBJ1-2,many,16,TRBD1,TGTGCCACCAGCAGAGATGTGCCGGGACAGGGACTTCCATACACCTTC,CATSRDVPGQGLPYTF
TRBV7-6,TRBJ1-1,few,11,.,TGTGCCAGCAGCTTTAAAGGGGACGCTTTCTTT,CASSFKGDAFF
TRBV30,TRBJ1-2,.,12,.,TGTGCCTGGAGTGTAGGCAGGTATGGCTACACCTTC,CAWSVGRYGYTF
TRBV6-1,TRBJ2-1,many,14,TRBD2,TGTGCCAGCAGTGAATCCGGGACTAGGAATGAGCAGTTCTTC,CASSESGTRNEQFF
TRBV20-1,TRBJ2-3,many,15,TRBD2,TGCAGTGCTAGTGTCCCCGGGGGGTACACAGATACGCAGTATTTT,CSASVPGGYTDTQYF
TRBV10-3,TRBJ2-7,many,16,TRBD1,TGTGCCATCAGTCCTAGACAGGGAAAATCGTCCTACGAGCAGTACTTC,CAISPRQGKSSYEQYF
TRBV6-5,TRBJ1-2,many,14,.,TGTGCCAGCAGTTACTCCCGGGGTGTCTATGGCTACACCTTC,CASSYSRGVYGYTF
TRBV5-5,TRBJ2-5,many,15,.,TGTGCCAGCAGCTTGGGACCGATCCCCCCAGAGACCCAGTACTTC,CASSLGPIPPETQYF
TRBV10-2,TRBJ2-7,many,15,TRBD2,TGCGCCAGCACCGGGCTAGCGGGAGGGTTTAACGAGCAGTACTTC,CASTGLAGGFNEQYF
TRBV24-1,TRBJ2-1,many,15,TRBD2,TGTGCCACCAGTGATGGGCTAGCGGGAGGAAATGAGCAGTTCTTC,CATSDGLAGGNEQFF
TRBV20-1,TRBJ1-5,many,15,.,TGCAGTGCTAGAGAAACCGGGAGAAGCAATCAGCCCCAGCATTTT,CSARETGRSNQPQHF
TRBV7-2,TRBJ2-1,.,17,TRBD2,TGTGCCAGCAGCTTACGGGTCGGGGGGGCCGGTGGGGATGAGCAGTTCTTC,CASSLRVGGAGGDEQFF
TRBV5-1,TRBJ1-1,few,15,.,TGCGCCAGCAGCTTGGCAGCGAGGCCCCGGCGTGAAGCTTTCTTT,CASSLAARPRREAFF
TRBV4-3,TRBJ2-1,many,16,TRBD2,TGCGCCAGCAGCTATGGTACGAGCGGGGGGGATCGTGAGCAGTTCTTC,CASSYGTSGGDREQFF
TRBV5-1,TRBJ2-3,few,14,TRBD2,TGCGCCAGCAGCTTCGGACTAGACACAGATACGCAGTATTTT,CASSFGLDTDTQYF
TRBV20-1,TRBJ2-4,many,15,TRBD1,TGCAGTGCTAGAGATGGGACAGGCCCCAAAAACATTCAGTACTTC,CSARDGTGPKNIQYF
TRBV20-1,TRBJ1-4,many,12,.,TGCAGTGCCCTGCTCGAGGGAGAAAAACTGTTTTTT,CSALLEGEKLFF
TRBV10-2,TRBJ2-7,many,16,.,TGCGCCAGCAGTGAGTCGGTTCAGGCGACTTCCTACGAGCAGTACTTC,CASSESVQATSYEQYF
TRBV10-2,TRBJ1-1,many,16,.,TGCGCCAGCAGTGCAGCCGGGCCTATGCCTCTTGCTGAAGCTTTCTTT,CASSAAGPMPLAEAFF
TRBV7-8,TRBJ1-2,many,13,.,TGTGCCAGCAGCCTCAAGCCGAACTATGGCTACACCTTC,CASSLKPNYGYTF
TRBV20-1,TRBJ2-1,many,14,TRBD2,TGCAGTGTCTCGCCGAATCGGGGGGGCAATGAGCAGTTCTTC,CSVSPNRGGNEQFF
TRBV27,TRBJ2-3,.,17,TRBD2,TGTGCCAGCAGTTTATCCCAACTAGCGGGAAACACAGATACGCAGTATTTT,CASSLSQLAGNTDTQYF
TRBV18,TRBJ1-1,many,17,TRBD1,TGTGCCAGCTCACCATTAGCAGGGGGAATGGGTGACACTGAAGCTTTCTTT,CASSPLAGGMGDTEAFF
TRBV20-1,TRBJ2-1,many,18,TRBD2,TGCAGTGCCGACCTGAGACTAGCGGGAGCAGGTAATCCCGATGAGCAGTTCTTC,CSADLRLAGAGNPDEQFF
TRBV30,TRBJ1-4,many,14,.,TGTGCCTGGAGTGGAGGGCTAGATAATGAAAAACTGTTTTTT,CAWSGGLDNEKLFF
TRBV5-1,TRBJ1-6,.,14,TRBD1,TGCGCCAGCAGCTTGGGACAGGGGCATTCACCCCTCCACTTT,CASSLGQGHSPLHF
TRBV28,TRBJ2-5,.,17,TRBD2,TGTGCCAGCAGTTTGCGCACTAGCGGGGGTGACCAAGAGACCCAGTACTTC,CASSLRTSGGDQETQYF
TRBV5-1,TRBJ2-2,many,16,TRBD2,TGCGCCAGCAGCTTGGGACTAGCGGTCGGAAGCGGGGAGCTGTTTTTT,CASSLGLAVGSGELFF
TRBV6-5,TRBJ2-1,many,16,TRBD2,TGTGCCAGCAGTTACTCTGGGACTAGCGTCTACAATGAGCAGTTCTTC,CASSYSGTSVYNEQFF
TRBV3-1,TRBJ2-2,many,14,.,TGTGCCAGCAGCCAAGGACGCAACACCGGGGAGCTGTTTTTT,CASSQGRNTGELFF
TRBV20-1,TRBJ2-1,many,12,.,TGCAGTGCTAGAATGCGGGTGAATGAGCAGTTCTTC,CSARMRVNEQFF
TRBV29-1,TRBJ2-6,many,21,TRBD1,TGCAGCGTGAGGACAGGGGGTTTCCCGTTTTCCTCTTACTCTGGGGCCAACGTCCTGACTTTC,CSVRTGGFPFSSYSGANVLTF
TRBV10-3,TRBJ2-1,many,15,TRBD2,TGTGCCATCAGTGCTGGGACTAGCGGCTACAATGAGCAGTTCTTC,CAISAGTSGYNEQFF
TRBV12-3/TRBV12-4,TRBJ2-2,many,16,TRBD1,TGTGCCAGCAGTTCTCCCCCGGGACAGTACACCGGGGAGCTGTTTTTT,CASSSPPGQYTGELFF
TRBV25-1,TRBJ2-1,few,16,TRBD2,TGTGCCAGCAGTGAATCCGGGACTAGGTCTTTCGATGAGCAGTTCTTC,CASSESGTRSFDEQFF
TRBV30,TRBJ2-5,.,13,.,TGTGCCTGGAGTGTACAGGGGGGGGAGACCCAGTACTTC,CAWSVQGGETQYF
TRBV3-1,TRBJ1-1,.,14,TRBD1,TGTGCCAGCAGAAGGGGGCTGGGGGACACTGAAGCTTTCTTT,CASRRGLGDTEAFF
TRBV7-8,TRBJ2-3,many,15,.,TGTGCCAGCAGCTTAGCACTAGCACACACAGATACGCAGTATTTT,CASSLALAHTDTQYF
TRBV6-5,TRBJ2-5,few,17,.,TGTGCCAGCAGTTCCCCGAGTTCAGGGGAGGTAAATGAGACCCAGTACTTC,CASSSPSSGEVNETQYF
TRBV29-1,TRBJ2-2,many,15,.,TGCAGCGTTGCTAGCCCCCCCACTAGCACCGGGGAGCTGTTTTTT,CSVASPPTSTGELFF
TRBV15,TRBJ2-2,many,15,.,TGTGCCACCAGCAGAGATAGAGGTTACACCGGGGAGCTGTTTTTT,CATSRDRGYTGELFF
TRBV5-5,TRBJ2-2,.,16,.,TGTGCCAGCAGCTCCAGGGGTGGGGCGGACACCGGGGAGCTGTTTTTT,CASSSRGGADTGELFF
TRBV20-1,TRBJ2-1,many,17,.,TGCAGTGCTAGAGACCGACTCCACCCTACAGGGCACAATGAGCAGTTCTTC,CSARDRLHPTGHNEQFF
TRBV29-1,TRBJ2-1,.,12,TRBD2,TGCAGCGTTGAACCTAGCGGCAATGAGCAGTTCTTC,CSVEPSGNEQFF
TRBV7-9,TRBJ2-1,.,15,TRBD1,TGTGCCAGCAGCTTCCGGACAGGGCCCTACAATGAGCAGTTCTTC,CASSFRTGPYNEQFF
TRBV5-5,TRBJ2-2,many,14,.,TGTGCCAGCAGCTTCAGTACGAACACCGGGGAGCTGTTTTTT,CASSFSTNTGELFF